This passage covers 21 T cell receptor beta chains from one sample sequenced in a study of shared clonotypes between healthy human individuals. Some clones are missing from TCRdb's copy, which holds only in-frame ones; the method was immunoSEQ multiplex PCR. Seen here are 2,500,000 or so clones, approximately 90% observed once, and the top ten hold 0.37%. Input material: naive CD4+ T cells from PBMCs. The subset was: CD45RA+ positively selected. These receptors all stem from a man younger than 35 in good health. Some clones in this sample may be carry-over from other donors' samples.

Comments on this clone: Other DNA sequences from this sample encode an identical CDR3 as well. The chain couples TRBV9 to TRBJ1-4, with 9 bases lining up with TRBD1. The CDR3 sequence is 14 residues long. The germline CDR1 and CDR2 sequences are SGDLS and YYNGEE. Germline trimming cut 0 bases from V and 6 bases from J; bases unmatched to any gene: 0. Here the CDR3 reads CASSVGQGDEKLFF. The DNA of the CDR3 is TGTGCCAGCAGCGTAGGACAGGGGGATGAAAAACTGTTTTTT.

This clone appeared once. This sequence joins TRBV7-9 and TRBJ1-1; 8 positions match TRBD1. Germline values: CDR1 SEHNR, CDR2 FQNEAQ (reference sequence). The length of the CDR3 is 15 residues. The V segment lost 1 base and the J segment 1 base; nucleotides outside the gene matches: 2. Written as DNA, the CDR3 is TGTGCCAGCAGCTTAGGGACAGGGCCGAACACTGAAGCTTTCTTT. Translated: CASSLGTGPNTEAFF.

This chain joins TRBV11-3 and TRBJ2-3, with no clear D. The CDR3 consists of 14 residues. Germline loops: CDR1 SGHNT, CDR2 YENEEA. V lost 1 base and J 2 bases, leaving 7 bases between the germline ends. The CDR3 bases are TGTGCCAGCAGCTTAGGTTGGACCACAGATACGCAGTATTTT. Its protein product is CASSLGWTTDTQYF.

For the CDR3, the DNA is TGTGCCAGCAGCCTCGGGACTAGCGGGAGCAAGGAGCAGTTCTTC. It translates to CASSLGTSGSKEQFF. This chain joins TRBV7-9 and TRBJ2-1; 14 bases align to TRBD2. Germline assignment: CDR1 SEHNR and CDR2 FQNEAQ (reference sequence). The CDR3 has 15 amino acids. V trimming: 5 bases; J trimming: 10 bases; junction bases outside the gene matches: 7.

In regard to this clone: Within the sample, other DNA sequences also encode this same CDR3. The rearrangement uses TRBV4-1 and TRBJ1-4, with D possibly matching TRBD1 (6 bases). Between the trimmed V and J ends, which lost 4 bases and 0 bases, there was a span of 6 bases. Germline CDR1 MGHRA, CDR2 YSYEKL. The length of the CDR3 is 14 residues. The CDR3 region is CASSRTATNEKLFF. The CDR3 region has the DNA TGCGCCAGCAGCCGGACAGCAACTAATGAAAAACTGTTTTTT.

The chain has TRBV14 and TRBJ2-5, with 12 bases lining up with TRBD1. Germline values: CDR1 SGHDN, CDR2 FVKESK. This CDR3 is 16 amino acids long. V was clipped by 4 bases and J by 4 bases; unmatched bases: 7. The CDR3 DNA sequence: TGTGCCAGCAGCCCACTCGGGACAGGGGGCGGAGAGACCCAGTACTTC. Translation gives CASSPLGTGGGETQYF.

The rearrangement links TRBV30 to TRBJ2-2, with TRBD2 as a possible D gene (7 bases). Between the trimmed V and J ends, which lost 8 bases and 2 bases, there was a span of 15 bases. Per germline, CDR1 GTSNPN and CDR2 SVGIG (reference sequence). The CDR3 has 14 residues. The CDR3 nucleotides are TGTGCCCGGGGGCGGGGGACCAACACCGGGGAGCTGTTTTTT. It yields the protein CARGRGTNTGELFF.

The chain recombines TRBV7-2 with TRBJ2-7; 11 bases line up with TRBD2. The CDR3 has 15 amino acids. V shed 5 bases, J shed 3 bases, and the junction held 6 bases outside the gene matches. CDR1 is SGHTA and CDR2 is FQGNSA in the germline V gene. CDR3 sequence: CASSTGTSGFYEQYF. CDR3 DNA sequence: TGTGCCAGCAGCACCGGGACTAGCGGATTCTACGAGCAGTACTTC.

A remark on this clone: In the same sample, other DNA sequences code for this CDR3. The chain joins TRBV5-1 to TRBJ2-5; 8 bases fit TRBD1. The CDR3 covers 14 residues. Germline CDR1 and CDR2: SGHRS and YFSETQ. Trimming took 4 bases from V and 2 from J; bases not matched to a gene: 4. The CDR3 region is CASSPGQAQETQYF. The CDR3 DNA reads TGCGCCAGCAGCCCGGGACAGGCTCAAGAGACCCAGTACTTC.

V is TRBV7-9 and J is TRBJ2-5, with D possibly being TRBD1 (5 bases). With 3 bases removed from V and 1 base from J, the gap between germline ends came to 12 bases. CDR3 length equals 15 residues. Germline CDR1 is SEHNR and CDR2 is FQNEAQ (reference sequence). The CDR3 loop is CASSFQGAPQETQYF. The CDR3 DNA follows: TGTGCCAGCAGCTTCCAGGGCGCCCCCCAAGAGACCCAGTACTTC. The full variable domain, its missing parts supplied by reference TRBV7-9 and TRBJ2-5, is DTGVSQNPRHKITKRGQNVTFRCDPISEHNRLYWYRQTLGQGPEFLTYFQNEAQLEKSRLLSDRFSAERPKGSFSTLEIQRTEQGDSAMYLCASSFQGAPQETQYFGPGTRLLVL.

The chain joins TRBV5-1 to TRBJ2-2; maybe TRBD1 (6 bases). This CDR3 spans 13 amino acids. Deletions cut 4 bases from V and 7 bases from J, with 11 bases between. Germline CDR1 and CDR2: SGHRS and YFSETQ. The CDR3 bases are TGCGCCAGCAGCGCAACAGGGAGCGGGGAGCTGTTTTTT. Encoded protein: CASSATGSGELFF.

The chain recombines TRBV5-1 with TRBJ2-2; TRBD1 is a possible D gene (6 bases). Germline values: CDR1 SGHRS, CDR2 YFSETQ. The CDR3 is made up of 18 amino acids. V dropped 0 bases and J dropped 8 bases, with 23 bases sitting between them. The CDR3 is CASSLVPRDTITAGELFF. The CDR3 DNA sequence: TGCGCCAGCAGCTTGGTCCCCCGGGACACCATAACCGCTGGGGAGCTGTTTTTT.

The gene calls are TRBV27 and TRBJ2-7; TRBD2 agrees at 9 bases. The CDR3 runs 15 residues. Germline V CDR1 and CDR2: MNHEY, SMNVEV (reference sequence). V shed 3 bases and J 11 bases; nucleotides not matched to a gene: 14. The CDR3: CASSLPTSGLRKEYF. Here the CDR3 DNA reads TGTGCCAGCAGTTTGCCGACTAGCGGACTACGTAAGGAGTACTTC.

CDR3 in amino acids: CASSLLGSTHPGNTIYF. The CDR3 DNA reads as TGTGCCAGCAGTTTATTGGGCAGTACCCACCCTGGAAACACCATATATTTT. V gene TRBV28 combines with J gene TRBJ1-3; D is unresolved. The germline V gene encodes CDR1 MDHEN and CDR2 SYDVKM. This CDR3 region has 17 residues. Trimming shortened V by 1 base and J by 2 bases, and 15 bases separated the two germline ends.

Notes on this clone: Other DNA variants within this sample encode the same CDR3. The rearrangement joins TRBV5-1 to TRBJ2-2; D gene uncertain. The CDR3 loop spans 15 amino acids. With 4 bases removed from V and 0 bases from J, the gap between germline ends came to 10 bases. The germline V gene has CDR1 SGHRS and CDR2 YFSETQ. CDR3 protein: CASSGGTANTGELFF. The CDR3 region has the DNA TGCGCCAGCAGCGGCGGTACAGCGAACACCGGGGAGCTGTTTTTT. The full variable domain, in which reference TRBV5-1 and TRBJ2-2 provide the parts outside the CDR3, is KAGVTQTPRYLIKTRGQQVTLSCSPISGHRSVSWYQQTPGQGLQFLFEYFSETQRNKGNFPGRFSGRQFSNSRSEMNVSTLELGDSALYLCASSGGTANTGELFFGEGSRLTVL.

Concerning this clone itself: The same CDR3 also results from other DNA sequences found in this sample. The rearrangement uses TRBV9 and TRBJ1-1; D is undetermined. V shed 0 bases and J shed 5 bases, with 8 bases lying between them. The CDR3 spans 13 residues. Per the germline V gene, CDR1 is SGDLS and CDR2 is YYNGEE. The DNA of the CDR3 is TGTGCCAGCAGCGTAGCGGGGAATACTGAAGCTTTCTTT. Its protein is CASSVAGNTEAFF. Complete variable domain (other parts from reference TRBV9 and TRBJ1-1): DSGVTQTPKHLITATGQRVTLRCSPRSGDLSVYWYQQSLDQGLQFLIQYYNGEERAKGNILERFSAQQFPDLHSELNLSSLELGDSALYFCASSVAGNTEAFFGQGTRLTVV.

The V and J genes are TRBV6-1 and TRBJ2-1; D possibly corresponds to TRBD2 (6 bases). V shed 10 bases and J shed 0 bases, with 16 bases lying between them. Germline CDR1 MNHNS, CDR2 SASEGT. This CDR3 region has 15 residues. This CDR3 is CATSPVADSYNEQFF. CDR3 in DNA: TGTGCCACCTCCCCGGTAGCGGACTCCTACAATGAGCAGTTCTTC.

CDR3: CASSLRESFINEQFF. The CDR3 DNA follows: TGTGCCAGCAGCTTACGTGAGAGTTTCATCAATGAGCAGTTCTTC. The chain uses TRBV5-6 and TRBJ2-1; no clear D. The CDR3 has 15 residues. V dropped 2 bases and J dropped 6 bases, with 15 bases sitting between them. Germline CDR1 is SGHDT and CDR2 is YYEEEE.

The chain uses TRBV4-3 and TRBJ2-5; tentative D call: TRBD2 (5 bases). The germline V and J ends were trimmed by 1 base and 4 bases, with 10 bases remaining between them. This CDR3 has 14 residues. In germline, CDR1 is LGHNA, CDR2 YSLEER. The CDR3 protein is CASSQGTAGETQYF. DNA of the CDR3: TGCGCCAGCAGCCAAGGGACGGCGGGAGAGACCCAGTACTTC.

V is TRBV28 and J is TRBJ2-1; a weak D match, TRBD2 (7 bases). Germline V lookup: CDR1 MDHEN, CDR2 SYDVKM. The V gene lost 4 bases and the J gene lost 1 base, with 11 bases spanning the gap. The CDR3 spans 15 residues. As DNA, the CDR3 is TGTGCCAGCAGTTCGGCGGGGGCGTCCTACAATGAGCAGTTCTTC. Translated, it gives CASSSAGASYNEQFF.

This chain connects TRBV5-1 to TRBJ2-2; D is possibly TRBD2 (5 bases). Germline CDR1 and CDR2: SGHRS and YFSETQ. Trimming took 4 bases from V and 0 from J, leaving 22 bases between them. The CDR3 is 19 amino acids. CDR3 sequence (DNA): TGCGCCAGCAGCCGGGAAAGGTGGGCCGGAAGATCGAACACCGGGGAGCTGTTTTTT. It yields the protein CASSRERWAGRSNTGELFF. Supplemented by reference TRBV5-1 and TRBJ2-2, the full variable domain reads KAGVTQTPRYLIKTRGQQVTLSCSPISGHRSVSWYQQTPGQGLQFLFEYFSETQRNKGNFPGRFSGRQFSNSRSEMNVSTLELGDSALYLCASSRERWAGRSNTGELFFGEGSRLTVL.